These 32 T cell receptor beta chains share one sample of origin, sequenced in a study of T cell responses to AZD1222 COVID-19 vaccine. The method was immunoSEQ multiplex PCR; TCRdb's version includes in-frame clones alone and lacks a portion of them. The data show 130,000 to 150,000 clones, approximately 90% seen once. This specimen was peripheral blood, taken 28 days after the second AZD1222 dose. The receptors shown here come from an adult who received the AZD1222 COVID-19 vaccine.

The chain couples TRBV11-2 to TRBJ1-2; D gene uncertain. Germline assignment: CDR1 SGHAT and CDR2 FQNNGV. CDR3 length equals 13 residues. The V end lost 5 bases, the J end lost 4 bases, and 11 bases lay between the germline ends. This CDR3 reads CASSRDRVYGYTF. In nucleotides, the CDR3 is TGTGCCAGCAGCCGCGATAGAGTCTATGGCTACACCTTC.

The gene calls are TRBV7-2 and TRBJ1-4; D is ambiguous. CDR3 size: 15 residues. V shed 5 bases and J shed 7 bases, with 17 bases lying between them. CDR1 is SGHTA, CDR2 FQGNSA, per germline. The CDR3 DNA follows: TGTGCCAGCAGCGTCCGGGGAACCCTGGGTGAAAAACTGTTTTTT. As protein: CASSVRGTLGEKLFF. The full variable domain, completed using reference TRBV7-2 and TRBJ1-4, is GAGVSQSPSNKVTEKGKDVELRCDPISGHTALYWYRQSLGQGLEFLIYFQGNSAPDKSGLPSDRFSAERTGGSVSTLTIQRTQQEDSAVYLCASSVRGTLGEKLFFGSGTQLSVL.

V gene TRBV7-9 combines with J gene TRBJ2-5; a weak D match, TRBD2 (6 bases). V dropped 2 bases and J dropped 2 bases, with 15 bases sitting between them. Per germline, CDR1 SEHNR and CDR2 FQNEAQ (reference sequence). CDR3 length: 16 residues. CDR3 in DNA: TGTGCCAGCAGCTTAAAACTGTCTGCGGGACAAGAGACCCAGTACTTC. Translating it yields CASSLKLSAGQETQYF.

The rearrangement links TRBV9 to TRBJ1-6, with 9 bases matching TRBD1. The CDR3 is made up of 15 amino acids. Per germline, CDR1 SGDLS and CDR2 YYNGEE. The ends lost 4 bases at V and 8 bases at J; junction bases unmatched: 7. CDR3 coding DNA: TGTGCCAGCAGCAAGCAGGACAGGGGCCATTCACCCCTCCACTTT. It is translated as CASSKQDRGHSPLHF.

This chain links TRBV13 with TRBJ2-5; 8 bases agree with TRBD1. The CDR3 is made up of 13 amino acids. The V gene's germline CDR1 is PRHDT and CDR2 FYEKMQ (reference sequence). After removal of 6 bases from V and 5 bases from J, the junction contained 5 bases not matched to a gene. Here the CDR3 DNA reads TGTGCCAGCAGGCAAACAGGGGGGGAGACCCAGTACTTC. Amino acids: CASRQTGGETQYF.

The chain employs TRBV14 and TRBJ1-3; D uncertain. From germline, CDR1 is SGHDN and CDR2 FVKESK. This CDR3 is built from 14 residues. Between the trimmed V and J ends, which lost 1 base and 5 bases, there was a span of 9 bases. In DNA, the CDR3 is TGTGCCAGCAGCCAAGTTGGGTGGAGAAACACCATATATTTT. Its translation is CASSQVGWRNTIYF. Combining the CDR3 with reference TRBV14 and TRBJ1-3 gives the whole variable domain EAGVTQFPSHSVIEKGQTVTLRCDPISGHDNLYWYRRVMGKEIKFLLHFVKESKQDESGMPNNRFLAERTGGTYSTLKVQPAELEDSGVYFCASSQVGWRNTIYFGEGSWLTVV.

The V gene is TRBV25-1, the J gene TRBJ1-4; D is ambiguous. The CDR3 spans 15 residues. Trimming pared 1 base from V and 3 bases from J, leaving 9 bases between. CDR1 MGHDK and CDR2 SYGVNS come from the germline V gene. The CDR3: CASSEWGRANEKLFF. In DNA form, the CDR3 reads TGTGCCAGCAGTGAATGGGGTAGGGCTAATGAAAAACTGTTTTTT.

CDR3 in DNA: TGTGCCAGCTCACCACAGGTGGCTAGCGGGGGGAATGAGCAGTTCTTC. Its protein product is CASSPQVASGGNEQFF. V usage is TRBV18 and J usage is TRBJ2-1, with 11 positions matching TRBD2. The junction had 6 bases not matched to a gene; V was cut back by 1 base and J by 7 bases. The CDR3 runs 16 residues. Germline V gene lookup returns CDR1 KGHSH and CDR2 LQKENI.

The chain couples TRBV6-5 to TRBJ2-7; TRBD1 agrees at 10 bases. CDR3 length: 16 residues. Germline-derived CDR1 and CDR2 are MNHEY and SVGAGI. The ends lost 0 bases at V and 2 bases at J; junction bases unmatched: 4. CDR3 sequence reads: CASSYSGGTGAYEQYF. Written as DNA, the CDR3 is TGTGCCAGCAGTTACTCGGGGGGGACAGGGGCCTACGAGCAGTACTTC.

This clone turned up a few times. V and J are TRBV28 and TRBJ1-1, with 8 positions matching TRBD1. The CDR3 runs 15 residues. CDR1 is MDHEN, CDR2 SYDVKM, per germline. V dropped 5 bases and J dropped 1; count of bases not matched to a gene: 6. The CDR3 sequence is CASSPWTGRNTEAFF. The CDR3 nucleotides read TGTGCCAGCAGTCCGTGGACAGGGAGGAACACTGAAGCTTTCTTT.

A single count supports this clone. The chain couples TRBV10-3 to TRBJ1-3; maybe TRBD1 (5 bases). The CDR3 has 16 residues. Germline CDR1 and CDR2: ENHRY and SYGVKD. V lost 6 bases, J lost 0 bases, and 15 bases lay in between. CDR3 sequence (DNA): TGTGCCATCAGGCCAGGGACTCCAGGCTCTGGAAACACCATATATTTT. It specifies CAIRPGTPGSGNTIYF.

The chain has TRBV12-5 and TRBJ2-7, with TRBD2 as a possible D gene (5 bases). Germline V gene data show CDR1 as LGHNT and CDR2 as FRNRAP. The CDR3 has 14 residues. V lost 2 bases and J 0 bases, leaving 8 bases between the germline ends. CDR3 sequence reads: CASGLPRGSYEQYF. DNA for the CDR3: TGTGCTAGTGGTTTGCCCCGGGGCTCCTACGAGCAGTACTTC.

The rearrangement links TRBV5-4 to TRBJ1-5; 7 bases fit TRBD1. This CDR3 is 13 amino acids long. The ends lost 4 bases at V and 9 bases at J; junction bases unmatched: 7. Germline V gene data show CDR1 as SGHNT and CDR2 as YYREEE (reference sequence). The CDR3 nucleotides read TGTGCCAGCAGCCGGGACAGACGACGGCCCCAGCATTTT. Translation: CASSRDRRRPQHF. Variable domain in full (rest from reference TRBV5-4 and TRBJ1-5): ETGVTQSPTHLIKTRGQQVTLRCSSQSGHNTVSWYQQALGQGPQFIFQYYREEENGRGNFPPRFSGLQFPNYSSELNVNALELDDSALYLCASSRDRRRPQHFGDGTRLSIL.

The chain links TRBV10-2 to TRBJ2-2; the match to TRBD2 covers 11 bases. V dropped 4 bases and J dropped 4; count of bases not matched to a gene: 5. The CDR3 runs to 16 residues. The germline V gene encodes CDR1 WSHSY and CDR2 SAAADI. CDR3 protein: CASSAPGLAVTGELFF. As DNA, the CDR3 is TGCGCCAGCAGTGCACCGGGACTAGCGGTCACCGGGGAGCTGTTTTTT.

V is TRBV10-2 and J is TRBJ2-1; D is perhaps TRBD2 (6 bases). V was pared by 8 bases and J by 5 bases, with 16 bases between. Germline CDR1 and CDR2: WSHSY and SAAADI. The CDR3 is 14 residues long. CDR3 bases: TGCGCCAGCGGGGGACTCCTCGGGAACAATGAGCAGTTCTTC. It codes for CASGGLLGNNEQFF.

V is TRBV3-1 (or the pseudogene TRBV3-2) and J is TRBJ1-2, with 7 bases aligning to TRBD1. The germline CDR1 and CDR2 sequences are LGHDT and YNNKEL (reference sequence). The V segment lost 4 bases and the J segment 10 bases; nucleotides outside the gene matches: 12. The CDR3 extends over 14 amino acids. CDR3 nucleotide sequence: TGTGCCAGCAGCCCCTGGGAGGGGGCCCCTTCCTACACCTTC. It yields the protein CASSPWEGAPSYTF.

In this sample, this clone turned up once. The chain joins TRBV6-1 to TRBJ2-1; 9 bases agree with TRBD2. CDR1 and CDR2 from the germline V gene are MNHNS and SASEGT. V shed 1 base and J 7 bases; nucleotides not matched to a gene: 5. The CDR3 contains 15 residues. CDR3 protein: CASSEGGRANNEQFF. The CDR3 nucleotides read TGTGCCAGCAGTGAAGGCGGGAGGGCCAATAATGAGCAGTTCTTC.

The V gene is TRBV4-1, the J gene TRBJ1-5; D gene uncertain. The germline V and J ends were trimmed by 0 bases and 4 bases, with 7 bases remaining between them. CDR1 and CDR2 (germline): MGHRA, YSYEKL. The CDR3 sequence is 14 residues long. The CDR3 bases are TGCGCCAGCAGCCAAGATTTCCCAAATCAGCCCCAGCATTTT. It translates to CASSQDFPNQPQHF.

V is TRBV7-3 and J is TRBJ2-7; weak D call: TRBD1 (7 bases). The germline V and J ends were trimmed by 1 base and 2 bases, with 18 bases remaining between them. The germline V gene encodes CDR1 SGHTA and CDR2 FQGTGA. The CDR3 consists of 17 residues. The CDR3 DNA sequence: TGTGCCAGCAGCTTAATGGGGGGACAGCTAGGTCCCTACGAGCAGTACTTC. Translating gives CASSLMGGQLGPYEQYF.

CDR3 sequence (DNA): TGTGCCAGCAGCCAAAGGGGGCCACCGGAGCAGTTCTTC. Amino acids: CASSQRGPPEQFF. The chain has TRBV3-1 (or the pseudogene TRBV3-2) and TRBJ2-1; 7 positions match TRBD1. CDR1 and CDR2 (germline): LGHDT, YNNKEL (reference sequence). CDR3 length equals 13 residues. The junction had 5 bases not matched to a gene; V was cut back by 2 bases and J by 10 bases.

Only one count was recorded for this clone. The chain combines TRBV21-1 with TRBJ1-2. TRBV21-1 is an annotated pseudogene. The length of the CDR3 is 14 residues. The CDR3 spells CASSSQPGSYGYTF. The CDR3 DNA reads as TGTGCCAGCAGCAGCCAACCGGGGTCCTATGGCTACACCTTC.

The chain carries TRBV29-1 and TRBJ1-2, with 7 bases identical to TRBD1. In germline, CDR1 is SQVTM, CDR2 ANQGSEA. CDR3 length equals 12 residues. Trimming at V came to 2 bases and at J to 4 bases, leaving 1 base not matched to a gene. CDR3 sequence reads: CSVETGAYGYTF. CDR3 sequence (DNA): TGCAGCGTTGAAACAGGGGCCTATGGCTACACCTTC.

The gene calls are TRBV11-2 and TRBJ1-1; a weak D match, TRBD1 (5 bases). V was cut by 5 bases and J by 2 bases, with 24 bases left in between. This CDR3 has 18 amino acids. Germline values: CDR1 SGHAT, CDR2 FQNNGV. The CDR3 nucleotides read TGTGCCAGCAGCCCCAGTGGGGCCCTGCGGGGTGGAAACACTGAAGCTTTCTTT. It encodes CASSPSGALRGGNTEAFF. The entire variable domain, with the rest obtained from reference TRBV11-2 and TRBJ1-1, is as follows: EAGVAQSPRYKIIEKRQSVAFWCNPISGHATLYWYQQILGQGPKLLIQFQNNGVVDDSQLPKDRFSAERLKGVDSTLKIQPAKLEDSAVYLCASSPSGALRGGNTEAFFGQGTRLTVV.

CDR3 coding DNA: TGTGCCACCGTACGGGACGCAAACTATGGCTACACCTTC. Its translation is CATVRDANYGYTF. This rearrangement joins TRBV7-9 to TRBJ1-2; perhaps TRBD1 as D (5 bases). V was trimmed by 10 bases and J by 2 bases, leaving 14 bases between them. The CDR3 has 13 amino acids. The V gene's germline CDR1 is SEHNR and CDR2 FQNEAQ (reference sequence). The variable domain in full, completed from reference TRBV7-9 and TRBJ1-2, reads DTGVSQNPRHKITKRGQNVTFRCDPISEHNRLYWYRQTLGQGPEFLTYFQNEAQLEKSRLLSDRFSAERPKGSFSTLEIQRTEQGDSAMYLCATVRDANYGYTFGSGTRLTVV.

This clone was seen just once. The CDR3 sequence is CASSLSSYNEQFF. CDR3 DNA sequence: TGTGCCAGCAGCTTAAGCTCATACAATGAGCAGTTCTTC. The V gene is TRBV7-3, the J gene TRBJ2-1; D ambiguous. This CDR3 contains 13 residues. Germline assignment: CDR1 SGHTA and CDR2 FQGTGA. V shed 1 base and J shed 4 bases, with 5 bases lying between them.

This chain connects TRBV6-6 to TRBJ2-1, with 8 bases identical to TRBD2. The germline gives CDR1 MNHNY, CDR2 SVGAGI (reference sequence). Germline trimming cut 6 bases from V and 6 bases from J; bases unmatched to any gene: 7. The CDR3 sequence is 14 residues long. CDR3 sequence reads: CASRPGGAGNEQFF. Written as DNA, the CDR3 is TGTGCCAGCAGACCCGGGGGGGCGGGCAATGAGCAGTTCTTC.

V gene TRBV2 combines with J gene TRBJ1-5; the D is unclear. The CDR3 covers 13 residues. Trimming took 7 bases from V and 0 from J, leaving 7 bases between them. Germline assignment: CDR1 SNHLY and CDR2 FYNNEI. This CDR3 reads CASNSYSNQPQHF. As DNA, the CDR3 is TGTGCCAGCAACTCATATAGCAATCAGCCCCAGCATTTT.

The rearrangement links TRBV2 to TRBJ1-4; 9 bases align to TRBD1. The CDR3 runs 15 residues. V shed 5 bases and J 3 bases; nucleotides not matched to a gene: 4. The germline gives CDR1 SNHLY, CDR2 FYNNEI. The CDR3 protein is CASSYRGLANEKLFF. CDR3 sequence (DNA): TGTGCCAGCAGTTACAGGGGGCTAGCTAATGAAAAACTGTTTTTT.

The rearrangement joins TRBV9 to TRBJ2-1; 11 positions match TRBD2. From germline, CDR1 is SGDLS and CDR2 YYNGEE. The J segment lost 4 bases and the V segment lost 4 bases, leaving 10 bases of the junction unmatched. There are 17 residues in the CDR3. The CDR3 protein is CASSLRGTSGKYNEQFF. DNA of the CDR3: TGTGCCAGCAGCCTACGGGGGACTAGCGGCAAGTACAATGAGCAGTTCTTC.

This clone has just one count. V gene TRBV5-1 combines with J gene TRBJ2-7; D is unresolved. Germline assignment: CDR1 SGHRS and CDR2 YFSETQ. The CDR3 extends over 12 amino acids. The ends were cut back, 0 bases at V and 6 bases at J, with 7 bases in the middle. The CDR3 DNA reads TGCGCCAGCAGCTTGGCCCCAGGCGAGCAGTACTTC. Amino acid sequence: CASSLAPGEQYF.

As DNA, the CDR3 is TGTGCCATCAGTGCTGGCCTAGCGGCAGTTCAGGGCCAAGAGACCCAGTACTTC. Protein: CAISAGLAAVQGQETQYF. This chain joins TRBV10-3 and TRBJ2-5; 7 bases line up with TRBD2. CDR1 and CDR2 (germline): ENHRY, SYGVKD. The junction had 15 bases not matched to a gene; V was cut back by 4 bases and J by 1 base. The CDR3 runs 18 residues.

This CDR3 reads CATRGPPSKNIQYF. DNA of the CDR3: TGTGCCACCCGGGGCCCGCCGTCTAAAAACATTCAGTACTTC. The V call is TRBV6-5, the J call TRBJ2-4, with D tentatively TRBD1 or TRBD2 (5 bases each). The CDR3 extends over 14 amino acids. Trimming pared 10 bases from V and 4 bases from J, leaving 17 bases between. Germline lookup yields CDR1 MNHEY and CDR2 SVGAGI.